These 17 T cell receptor beta chains were sequenced from one sample in a study of radiation and T cells in renal cell carcinoma. Stated time point: baseline pretreatment blood. The treatment here: 15 Gy SBRT to primary tumor, nephrectomy 4 weeks later. Sequencing was performed with immunoSEQ multiplex PCR; in TCRdb, only in-frame clones are kept and a portion is missing. The repertoire holds 20,000 to 25,000 clones, approximately 80% seen once, with 35% to 45% in the top ten. The sample consisted of blood, taken from a patient whose treatment included radiotherapy and nephrectomy. Receptors were obtained from a man between 60 and 75 years old with renal cell carcinoma.

In this sample, this clone turned up once. The V and J genes are TRBV11-3 and TRBJ2-1; TRBD2 matches at 7 bases. Trimming took 4 bases from V and 2 from J; bases not matched to a gene: 8. Germline values: CDR1 SGHNT, CDR2 YENEEA. The CDR3 has 16 amino acids. CDR3 protein: CASSSDPSGTYNEQFF. For the CDR3, the DNA is TGTGCCAGCAGCTCCGACCCTAGCGGTACCTACAATGAGCAGTTCTTC.

The table lists this clone with a count of one. The chain joins TRBV2 to TRBJ2-7; 7 positions match TRBD2. CDR3 length: 13 residues. The V segment lost 4 bases and the J segment 6 bases; nucleotides outside the gene matches: 6. Germline V gene data show CDR1 as SNHLY and CDR2 as FYNNEI. Written as DNA, the CDR3 is TGTGCCAGCAGTGCTTCTAGCGGTGGCGAGCAGTACTTC. Its translation: CASSASSGGEQYF.

V is TRBV30 and J is TRBJ2-6, with 8 positions matching TRBD2. Per germline, CDR1 GTSNPN and CDR2 SVGIG (reference sequence). The CDR3 length is 19 residues. The J segment lost 0 bases and the V segment lost 0 bases, leaving 10 bases of the junction unmatched. This CDR3 is CAWSVMLAGASSGANVLTF. CDR3 nucleotides: TGTGCCTGGAGTGTAATGCTAGCGGGTGCCAGCTCTGGGGCCAACGTCCTGACTTTC.

The chain is built from TRBV7-2 and TRBJ1-2, with D uncertain. The V end lost 5 bases, the J end lost 6 bases, and 16 bases lay between the germline ends. The CDR3 is made up of 14 amino acids. Germline V gene lookup returns CDR1 SGHTA and CDR2 FQGNSA. The CDR3 here is CASSVSRRSDGYTF. Written as DNA, the CDR3 is TGTGCCAGCAGCGTAAGCAGGCGGTCGGATGGCTACACCTTC.

The chain employs TRBV18 and TRBJ1-1, with unresolved D. The length of the CDR3 is 14 residues. V was trimmed by 1 base and J by 0 bases, leaving 6 bases between them. Germline loops: CDR1 KGHSH, CDR2 LQKENI. CDR3 protein: CASSPLPMNTEAFF. The CDR3 coding sequence is TGTGCCAGCTCACCACTCCCAATGAACACTGAAGCTTTCTTT.

This clone is judged medium-sized. The chain is built from TRBV9 and TRBJ1-2; perhaps TRBD1 as D (5 bases). The CDR3 totals 18 residues. Between the trimmed V and J ends, which lost 0 bases and 5 bases, there was a span of 23 bases. Germline V gene data show CDR1 as SGDLS and CDR2 as YYNGEE. The CDR3 nucleotides are TGTGCCAGCAGCGTAGATCCGGGGACCTATTACGTTGCATATGGCTACACCTTC. Amino acids: CASSVDPGTYYVAYGYTF.

J is TRBJ2-7 and V is TRBV7-2, with 7 bases lining up with TRBD2. This CDR3 has 14 residues. V was pared by 5 bases and J by 7 bases, with 11 bases of the junction left unmatched. CDR1 and CDR2 from the germline V gene are SGHTA and FQGNSA. CDR3 coding DNA: TGTGCCAGCAGCATCGAGCGGGATGTGGGAGAGCAGTACTTC. It yields the protein CASSIERDVGEQYF. The full variable domain, rest sourced from reference TRBV7-2 and TRBJ2-7, is GAGVSQSPSNKVTEKGKDVELRCDPISGHTALYWYRQSLGQGLEFLIYFQGNSAPDKSGLPSDRFSAERTGGSVSTLTIQRTQQEDSAVYLCASSIERDVGEQYFGPGTRLTVT.

The CDR3 spells CASSLGSASPYEQYF. The CDR3 coding sequence is TGTGCCAGCAGCTTGGGGAGCGCCTCGCCCTACGAGCAGTACTTC. The chain is built from TRBV5-4 and TRBJ2-7; D is undetermined. Germline V lookup: CDR1 SGHNT, CDR2 YYREEE (reference sequence). This CDR3 is 15 amino acids long. The ends were cut back, 0 bases at V and 2 bases at J, with 12 bases in the middle.

This clone was counted between two and nine times. This chain joins TRBV30 and TRBJ2-3, with D perhaps matching TRBD1 (6 bases). Deletions cut 5 bases from V and 6 bases from J, with 6 bases between. Germline assignment: CDR1 GTSNPN and CDR2 SVGIG (reference sequence). This CDR3 spans 10 amino acids. The CDR3 nucleotides read TGTGCCTGGGGGGGCGATACGCAGTATTTT. This codes for CAWGGDTQYF.

The V gene is TRBV9, the J gene TRBJ1-2; possible D gene TRBD1, 5 bases. Germline V CDR1 and CDR2: SGDLS, YYNGEE. With 5 bases removed from V and 8 bases from J, the gap between germline ends came to 16 bases. This CDR3 has 13 residues. In nucleotides, the CDR3 is TGTGCCAGCAGGGGATCGATGGGGCACGGCTACACCTTC. Its translation is CASRGSMGHGYTF.

J is TRBJ2-7 and V is TRBV21-1; TRBD2, the table's D call, was not compared with the DNA. TRBV21-1 is flagged as a pseudogene. The CDR3 consists of 15 residues. DNA of the CDR3: TGTGCCAGCAGCAAACTAGCGGGAGAGTTCGACGAGCAGTACTTC. As protein: CASSKLAGEFDEQYF.

The chain combines TRBV6-5 with TRBJ1-4; the match to TRBD1 covers 8 bases. Germline trimming cut 7 bases from V and 7 bases from J; bases unmatched to any gene: 5. In germline, CDR1 is MNHEY, CDR2 SVGAGI. The length of the CDR3 is 13 residues. CDR3 loop: CASMWTGSEKLFF. Here the CDR3 DNA reads TGTGCCAGCATGTGGACAGGGAGTGAAAAACTGTTTTTT.

The chain combines TRBV27 with TRBJ1-6; TRBD1 is a possible D gene (5 bases). Trimming left V 4 bases short and J 9 bases short, with 16 bases between. The germline gives CDR1 MNHEY, CDR2 SMNVEV (reference sequence). The CDR3 is 15 amino acids. CDR3 sequence reads: CASSSPGGLGSPLHF. In DNA, the CDR3 is TGTGCCAGCAGTTCCCCCGGGGGACTCGGTTCACCCCTCCACTTT.

The chain uses TRBV4-3 and TRBJ2-1, with 9 nucleotides matching TRBD1. The germline gives CDR1 LGHNA, CDR2 YSLEER. The CDR3 consists of 15 residues. The J segment lost 4 bases and the V segment lost 8 bases, leaving 9 bases of the junction unmatched. The CDR3 is CASGYRDRAYNEQFF. Written as DNA, the CDR3 is TGCGCCAGCGGTTACCGGGACAGGGCGTACAATGAGCAGTTCTTC.

The rearrangement links TRBV2 to TRBJ2-1; D call uncertain. The CDR3 length is 13 residues. CDR1 and CDR2 (germline): SNHLY, FYNNEI. The V end was cut by 3 bases, the J end by 5 bases, with 8 bases between. The CDR3: CASSEITNNEQFF. For the CDR3, the DNA is TGTGCCAGCAGTGAGATAACTAACAATGAGCAGTTCTTC. The full variable domain, its missing parts supplied by reference TRBV2 and TRBJ2-1, is EPEVTQTPSHQVTQMGQEVILRCVPISNHLYFYWYRQILGQKVEFLVSFYNNEISEKSEIFDDQFSVERPDGSNFTLKIRSTKLEDSAMYFCASSEITNNEQFFGPGTRLTVL.

CDR3 sequence (DNA): TGCGCCAGCAGCCAAGAGTGGGGGAACAAAAAACTGTTTTTT. As protein: CASSQEWGNKKLFF. V is TRBV4-3 and J is TRBJ1-4, with a weak D call TRBD1 (5 bases). The CDR3 covers 14 residues. The V gene's germline CDR1 is LGHNA and CDR2 YSLEER. Trimming pared 0 bases from V and 9 bases from J, leaving 11 bases between.

The rearrangement joins TRBV29-1 to TRBJ2-2; no clear D. In germline, CDR1 is SQVTM, CDR2 ANQGSEA. V shed 4 bases and J shed 6 bases, with 9 bases lying between them. The CDR3 runs 12 residues. CDR3 region: CSVVRVSGELFF. In DNA, the CDR3 is TGCAGCGTTGTCCGCGTTTCCGGGGAGCTGTTTTTT.